This T cell receptor beta chain was retrieved from a study of human T cells and chemical hapten exposure. The overall study: Per-sample variation in TCR yield stemmed mainly from small pooled library volume differences.

The library put unique molecular identifiers onto individual cDNA molecules. MiXCR was run by TCRdb on the RACE reads, yielding one entry per CDR3 protein. The sample holds about 93,000 distinct CDR3 sequences, around 9% seen once. Time point denoted: healthy volunteer bleed at 2 weeks. Unfractionated whole blood yielded the extracted total RNA. V lost 6 bases to trimming and J lost 1 base; unmatched junction nucleotides: 3. The CDR3 is 13 amino acids. CDR1 DFQATT and CDR2 SNEGSKA come from the germline V gene (reference sequence). In this sample, this clonotype turned up many times. This chain connects TRBV20-1 to TRBJ2-3; TRBD2 matches at 8 bases. Material for sequencing was whole blood. The receptor comes from a female donor in good health. Some clones in this sample may be carry-over from other donors' samples. This CDR3 is CSAQTSGTDTQYF. In DNA, the CDR3 is TGCAGTGCGCAGACTAGCGGCACAGATACGCAGTATTTT.